A single sample is the source of the 12 T cell receptor beta chains below, sequenced in a study of cytomegalovirus exposure and HLA in healthy donors. Researchers ran the PCR with 60 Vbeta and 13 Jbeta primers. Measured with immunoSEQ multiplex PCR; TCRdb has only the in-frame clones, and not every one. The sample's table shows around 200,000 clones. Material: PBMCs. The receptors come from a woman in her thirties in good health and CMV-seropositive.

The genes are TRBV7-9 and TRBJ1-5, with D maybe TRBD1 (5 bases). The CDR3 runs 15 residues. Per the germline V gene, CDR1 is SEHNR and CDR2 is FQNEAQ (reference sequence). V gave up 3 bases and J gave up 0 bases, with 9 bases separating them. The CDR3 DNA sequence: TGTGCCAGCAGCTTTGACAGAGGTAGCAATCAGCCCCAGCATTTT. Amino acids: CASSFDRGSNQPQHF.

The J gene is TRBJ1-2, the V gene TRBV12-5; no clear D. Germline CDR1 and CDR2: LGHNT and FRNRAP. V was shortened by 1 base and J by 5 bases, with 5 bases between the two germline ends. The CDR3 loop spans 12 amino acids. The DNA for the CDR3 is TGTGCTAGTGGTTTGGCAGGATATGGCTACACCTTC. It is translated as CASGLAGYGYTF.

J is TRBJ2-3 and V is TRBV15, with D perhaps TRBD2 (7 bases). In germline, CDR1 is LNHNV, CDR2 YYDKDF (reference sequence). V shed 0 bases and J shed 4 bases, with 11 bases lying between them. The CDR3 consists of 15 residues. The CDR3 DNA follows: TGTGCCACCAGCAGAGAATGGGGGGGCGCAGATACGCAGTATTTT. It translates to CATSREWGGADTQYF.

The genes are TRBV7-2 and TRBJ2-1, with D tentatively TRBD2 (5 bases). Trimming cost V 2 bases and J 7 bases, with 21 bases left between them. CDR3 length: 17 residues. Germline lookup yields CDR1 SGHTA and CDR2 FQGNSA. CDR3 region: CASSLTSGSIPGNEQFF. The CDR3 bases are TGTGCCAGCAGCTTAACGAGCGGCTCCATCCCGGGAAATGAGCAGTTCTTC.

The rearrangement joins TRBV19 to TRBJ1-3, with D perhaps TRBD1 (6 bases). Germline V lookup: CDR1 LNHDA, CDR2 SQIVND (reference sequence). The CDR3 consists of 15 residues. Trimming took off 7 bases at V and 0 bases at J, with 13 bases between the two ends. In nucleotides, the CDR3 is TGTGCCAGTAAAGCGGGGGCCATCTCTGGAAACACCATATATTTT. Translating it yields CASKAGAISGNTIYF.

The chain joins TRBV12-5 to TRBJ1-4; a weak D match, TRBD1 (5 bases). The CDR3 covers 15 residues. Trimming pared 3 bases from V and 4 bases from J, leaving 12 bases between. The germline V gene encodes CDR1 LGHNT and CDR2 FRNRAP. The CDR3 DNA reads as TGTGCTAGTGGTTTCTTAGGGGAACATAATGAAAAACTGTTTTTT. Residues: CASGFLGEHNEKLFF.

This chain uses TRBV28 with TRBJ2-1; 10 bases fit TRBD2. CDR1 is MDHEN, CDR2 SYDVKM, per germline. Germline trimming cut 7 bases from V and 6 bases from J; bases unmatched to any gene: 6. This CDR3 is 14 amino acids long. The CDR3 loop is CASTLAGGGNEQFF. The CDR3 coding sequence is TGTGCCAGCACCTTAGCGGGAGGCGGCAATGAGCAGTTCTTC.

The chain joins TRBV14 to TRBJ1-4, with TRBD1 matching over 9 bases. Unmatched junction bases numbered 7, after V lost 3 bases and J lost 5 bases. This CDR3 spans 16 amino acids. Germline V CDR1 and CDR2: SGHDN, FVKESK. For the CDR3, the DNA is TGTGCCAGCAGCCAGCCGAGACAGGGGGGGAATGAAAAACTGTTTTTT. Amino acid sequence: CASSQPRQGGNEKLFF.

The chain uses TRBV5-1 and TRBJ2-3, with D maybe TRBD2 (5 bases). V was clipped by 7 bases and J by 1 base, with 16 bases between them. This CDR3 region has 15 residues. The V gene's germline CDR1 is SGHRS and CDR2 YFSETQ. The CDR3 nucleotides read TGCGCCAGCCGGGTTCGGGGAGAGGGCACAGATACGCAGTATTTT. It translates to CASRVRGEGTDTQYF.

V and J are TRBV5-1 and TRBJ1-4; possibly TRBD1 for D (5 bases). This CDR3 has 15 amino acids. CDR1 is SGHRS and CDR2 is YFSETQ in the germline V gene. The V gene lost 4 bases and the J gene lost 4 bases, with 14 bases spanning the gap. This CDR3 is CASSPLRVDNEKLFF. CDR3 sequence (DNA): TGCGCCAGCAGCCCGCTCAGGGTGGATAATGAAAAACTGTTTTTT. The variable domain in full, completed from reference TRBV5-1 and TRBJ1-4, reads KAGVTQTPRYLIKTRGQQVTLSCSPISGHRSVSWYQQTPGQGLQFLFEYFSETQRNKGNFPGRFSGRQFSNSRSEMNVSTLELGDSALYLCASSPLRVDNEKLFFGSGTQLSVL.

This chain connects TRBV7-6 to TRBJ1-5; 10 positions agree with TRBD1. Germline-derived CDR1 and CDR2 are SGHVS and FNYEAQ. Unmatched junction bases numbered 8, after V lost 5 bases and J lost 7 bases. The CDR3 consists of 15 residues. CDR3 protein: CASSPGTGVWQPQHF. The CDR3 DNA follows: TGTGCCAGCAGCCCCGGGACAGGGGTTTGGCAGCCCCAGCATTTT.

The genes are TRBV19 and TRBJ1-5; 9 bases are shared with TRBD1. In germline, CDR1 is LNHDA, CDR2 SQIVND (reference sequence). V trimming: 4 bases; J trimming: 2 bases; junction bases outside the gene matches: 3. The CDR3 is made up of 15 amino acids. Written as DNA, the CDR3 is TGTGCCAGTAGTAGACAGGGGGAAGGCAATCAGCCCCAGCATTTT. Translated: CASSRQGEGNQPQHF.